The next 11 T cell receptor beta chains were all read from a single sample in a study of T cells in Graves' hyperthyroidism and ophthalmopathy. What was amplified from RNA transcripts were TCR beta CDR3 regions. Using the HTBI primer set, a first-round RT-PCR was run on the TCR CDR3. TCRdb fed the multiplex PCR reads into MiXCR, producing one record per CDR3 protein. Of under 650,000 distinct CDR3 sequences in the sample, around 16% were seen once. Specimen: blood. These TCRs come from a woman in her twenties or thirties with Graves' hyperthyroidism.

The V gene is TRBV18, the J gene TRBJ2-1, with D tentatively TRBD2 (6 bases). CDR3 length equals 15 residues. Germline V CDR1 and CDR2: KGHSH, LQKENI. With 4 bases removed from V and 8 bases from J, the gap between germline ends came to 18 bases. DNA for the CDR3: TGTGCCAGCTCACTAGCGCGTGGGGGGTCCGATGAGCAGTTCTTC. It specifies CASSLARGGSDEQFF.

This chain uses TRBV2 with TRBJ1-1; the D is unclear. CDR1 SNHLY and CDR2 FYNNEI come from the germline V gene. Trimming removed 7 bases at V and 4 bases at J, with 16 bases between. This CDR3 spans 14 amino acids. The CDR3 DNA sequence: TGTGCCAGCATTTTACAGTCACCGGGCACTGAAGCTTTCTTT. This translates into CASILQSPGTEAFF.

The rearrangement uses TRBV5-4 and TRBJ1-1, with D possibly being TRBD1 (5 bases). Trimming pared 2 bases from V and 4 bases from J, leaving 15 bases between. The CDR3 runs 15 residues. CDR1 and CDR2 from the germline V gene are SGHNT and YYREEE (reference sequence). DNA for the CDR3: TGTGCCAGCAGCTTAGTCCGGCAGGGAGGCACTGAAGCTTTCTTT. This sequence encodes CASSLVRQGGTEAFF.

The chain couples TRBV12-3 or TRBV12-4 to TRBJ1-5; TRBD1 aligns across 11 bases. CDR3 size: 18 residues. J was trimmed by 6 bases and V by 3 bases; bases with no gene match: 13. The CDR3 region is CASSFGQGAVLLRQPQHF. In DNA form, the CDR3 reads TGTGCCAGCAGTTTCGGACAGGGGGCCGTTCTTCTGCGTCAGCCCCAGCATTTT.

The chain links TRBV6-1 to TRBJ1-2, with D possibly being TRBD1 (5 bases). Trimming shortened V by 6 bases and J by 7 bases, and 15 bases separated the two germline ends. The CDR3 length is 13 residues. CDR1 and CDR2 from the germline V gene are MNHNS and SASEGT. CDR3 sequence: CASRLGQSFGYTF. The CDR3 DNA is TGTGCCAGCAGGCTAGGACAATCCTTTGGCTACACCTTC.

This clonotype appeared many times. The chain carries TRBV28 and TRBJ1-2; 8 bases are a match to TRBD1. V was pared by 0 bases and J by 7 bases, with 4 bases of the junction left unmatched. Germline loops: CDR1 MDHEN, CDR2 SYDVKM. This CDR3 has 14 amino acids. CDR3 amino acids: CASSLWDRDIGYTF. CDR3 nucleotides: TGTGCCAGCAGTTTATGGGACAGGGATATTGGCTACACCTTC.

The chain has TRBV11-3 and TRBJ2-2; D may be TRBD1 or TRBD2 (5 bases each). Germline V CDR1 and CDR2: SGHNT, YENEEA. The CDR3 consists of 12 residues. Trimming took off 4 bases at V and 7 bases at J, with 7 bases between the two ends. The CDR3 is CASSWGIGELFF. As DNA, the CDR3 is TGTGCCAGCAGCTGGGGGATCGGGGAGCTGTTTTTT.

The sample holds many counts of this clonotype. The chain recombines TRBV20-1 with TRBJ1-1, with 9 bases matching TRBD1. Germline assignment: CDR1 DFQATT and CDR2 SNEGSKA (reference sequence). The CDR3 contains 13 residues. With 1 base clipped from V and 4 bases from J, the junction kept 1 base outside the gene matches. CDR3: CSARGDRATEAFF. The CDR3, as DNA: TGCAGTGCTAGAGGGGACAGGGCCACTGAAGCTTTCTTT.

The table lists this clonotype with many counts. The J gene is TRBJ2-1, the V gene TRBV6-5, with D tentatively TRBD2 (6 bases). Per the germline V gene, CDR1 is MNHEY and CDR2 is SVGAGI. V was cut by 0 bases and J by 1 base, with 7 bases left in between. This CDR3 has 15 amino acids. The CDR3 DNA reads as TGTGCCAGCAGTTACTCCCGGGGGTCCTACAATGAGCAGTTCTTC. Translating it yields CASSYSRGSYNEQFF.

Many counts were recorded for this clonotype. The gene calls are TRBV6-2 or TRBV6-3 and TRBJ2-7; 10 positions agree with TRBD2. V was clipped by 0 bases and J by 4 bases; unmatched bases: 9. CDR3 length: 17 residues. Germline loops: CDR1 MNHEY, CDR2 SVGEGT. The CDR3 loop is CASSYSMLGTSAYEQYF. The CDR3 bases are TGTGCCAGCAGTTACTCGATGCTCGGGACTAGCGCTTACGAGCAGTACTTC.

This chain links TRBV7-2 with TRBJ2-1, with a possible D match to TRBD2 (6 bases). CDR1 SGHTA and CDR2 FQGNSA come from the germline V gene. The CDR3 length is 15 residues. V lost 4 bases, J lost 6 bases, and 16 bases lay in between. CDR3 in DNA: TGTGCCAGCAGCTCCGCGGGGATCATTGTCAATGAGCAGTTCTTC. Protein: CASSSAGIIVNEQFF.